This T cell receptor beta chain was sequenced for a study of T-cell reconstitution after alpha-beta-depleted transplantation in children. Library preparation (for TCRbeta) was performed with unique molecular identifiers. TCRdb used MiXCR to reprocess the PCR reads, holding one entry per CDR3 protein. The data contain about 600,000 distinct CDR3 sequences, under 25% of them singletons. This CDR3 spans 13 amino acids. Germline-derived CDR1 and CDR2 are SGHAT and FQDESV (reference sequence). The germline V and J ends were trimmed by 5 bases and 1 base, with 8 bases remaining between them. On this clonotype itself: Its antigen remains unidentified.

Study findings and constraints: The main origin of T-cell counts and diversity one year after transplant was newly produced T cells.

The sequences come from PBMCs, mostly from graft donor cells, collected 360 days after TCRalphabeta/CD19-depleted stem cell transplant. This chain connects TRBV11-1 to TRBJ2-5; no clear D. The TCR originated in a boy younger than two who had a stem cell transplant for acute myeloid leukemia, so the T cells may come from the graft donor. The CDR3 nucleotides read TGTGCCAGCAGCATACAGATCCAAGAGACCCAGTACTTC. Its protein product is CASSIQIQETQYF.